Sequencing of this T cell receptor (beta chain) was carried out in a study of human T cells and chemical hapten exposure. The library labeled individual cDNA molecules by adding unique molecular identifiers to them. MiXCR was run by TCRdb on the RACE reads, yielding one entry per CDR3 protein. The sample carries tens of thousands of distinct CDR3 sequences, 8.5% to 9% recorded once. The time point: healthy volunteer bleed at 2 weeks. Sequencing started from total RNA isolated from unfractionated whole blood. The sample consisted of whole blood. The TCR sequence derives from a female donor in good health. Some clones in this sample may be carry-over from other donors' samples.

The CDR3 loop is CASSYSRDSSYEQYF. Here the CDR3 DNA reads TGTGCCAGCAGTTACAGCCGGGACAGTTCCTACGAGCAGTACTTC. This rearrangement joins TRBV6-5 to TRBJ2-7; 7 bases map to TRBD1. CDR1 and CDR2 from the germline V gene are MNHEY and SVGAGI. The CDR3 loop spans 15 amino acids. Trimming cost V 2 bases and J 1 base; bases outside gene matches: 5.